These 20 T cell receptor beta chains were sequenced from one sample in a study of response to subunit inactivated influenza vaccine. TCRdb processed the RT-PCR reads anew with MiXCR; each CDR3 protein has one entry. The repertoire holds about 570,000 distinct CDR3 sequences, with about 12% as singletons. Here the sequenced sample was PBMCs from blood, taken on the day of vaccination. The receptor source for this set is a man aged 50 or older who received an inactivated influenza vaccine.

The chain carries TRBV6-5 and TRBJ2-7; 7 bases are a match to TRBD1. Germline trimming cut 1 base from V and 2 bases from J; bases unmatched to any gene: 5. The CDR3 covers 15 residues. CDR1 MNHEY and CDR2 SVGAGI come from the germline V gene. This chain's CDR3 is CASSYLRTGTYEQYF. The DNA of the CDR3 is TGTGCCAGCAGTTACTTGAGGACAGGAACCTACGAGCAGTACTTC.

This clonotype was counted only a few times. V is TRBV20-1 and J is TRBJ1-2; 8 bases are shared with TRBD1. Trimming at V came to 6 bases and at J to 7 bases, leaving 10 bases not matched to a gene. Germline V gene sequence: CDR1 DFQATT, CDR2 SNEGSKA (reference sequence). This CDR3 has 13 residues. CDR3 sequence reads: CSARTGSYPGYTF. CDR3 sequence (DNA): TGCAGTGCCCGGACAGGGTCTTACCCTGGCTACACCTTC.

This clonotype showed up just a few times. J is TRBJ2-5 and V is TRBV12-3 or TRBV12-4; TRBD2 agrees at 13 bases. The CDR3 is made up of 15 amino acids. J was trimmed by 5 bases and V by 7 bases; bases with no gene match: 7. In nucleotides, the CDR3 is TGTGCCAGCACCACTGGGGGACTAGCGGGGGAGACCCAGTACTTC. Its translation: CASTTGGLAGETQYF.

The table lists this clonotype with a few counts. The V gene is TRBV12-3 or TRBV12-4, the J gene TRBJ2-1; TRBD2 matches 11 bases. Losses at the gene ends were 6 bases for V and 2 bases for J; bases not matched to a gene: 6. The CDR3 is 16 amino acids. In nucleotides, the CDR3 is TGTGCCAGCAGGTCCGTAGCGGGAGGGCCCTACAATGAGCAGTTCTTC. It yields the protein CASRSVAGGPYNEQFF.

In this sample, this clonotype turned up a few times. The chain uses TRBV7-2 and TRBJ2-5; TRBD1 matches 9 bases. CDR3 length: 16 amino acids. Trimming at V came to 5 bases and at J to 6 bases, leaving 13 bases not matched to a gene. Germline CDR1 is SGHTA and CDR2 is FQGNSA. Here the CDR3 reads CASSPGTGIYQKTQYF. CDR3 in DNA: TGTGCCAGCAGCCCCGGGACAGGGATATACCAGAAGACCCAGTACTTC.

V and J are TRBV30 and TRBJ2-4, with 7 bases that match TRBD2. V lost 1 base to trimming and J lost 3 bases; unmatched junction nucleotides: 9. The CDR3 loop spans 16 amino acids. Per the germline V gene, CDR1 is GTSNPN and CDR2 is SVGIG (reference sequence). The CDR3 region has the DNA TGTGCCTGGAGTGAGGGAGGGGACTACTTCAAAAACATTCAGTACTTC. Encoded protein: CAWSEGGDYFKNIQYF.

This clonotype was counted ten times or more. The chain joins TRBV25-1 to TRBJ1-2; 7 positions match TRBD1. The CDR3 sequence is 12 residues long. Germline trimming cut 6 bases from V and 7 bases from J; bases unmatched to any gene: 5. CDR1 and CDR2 (germline): MGHDK, SYGVNS. The CDR3 reads CASSVYRGGYTF. DNA of the CDR3: TGTGCCAGCAGCGTCTACAGGGGTGGCTACACCTTC.

To note about this clonotype: One end of the junction fails to match germline, which may point to a read error. The chain employs TRBV6-1 and TRBJ2-2, with a possible D match to TRBD1 (5 bases). From germline, CDR1 is MNHNS and CDR2 SASEGT. This CDR3 has 15 amino acids. The CDR3 reads CASFPGHWNTRELFF. The CDR3 nucleotides are TGTGCCAGTTTTCCTGGACACTGGAACACCAGGGAGCTGTTTTTT.

J is TRBJ2-7 and V is TRBV4-2, with a weak D call TRBD2 (5 bases). The V gene's germline CDR1 is LGHNA and CDR2 YNFKEQ. Trimming removed 0 bases from V and 4 bases from J, with 19 bases in between. CDR3 length: 17 amino acids. CDR3 DNA sequence: TGTGCCAGCAGCCAAGATCGGGGAGATACTCTACTATACGAGCAGTACTTC. Translating it yields CASSQDRGDTLLYEQYF.

The CDR3 loop reads CASSFMRPEQFF. The CDR3 DNA follows: TGTGCCAGCAGCTTTATGCGCCCAGAGCAGTTCTTC. V is TRBV7-2 and J is TRBJ2-1; D remains unclear. Germline CDR1 SGHTA, CDR2 FQGNSA. This CDR3 is 12 amino acids long. Trimming removed 3 bases at V and 10 bases at J, with 10 bases between.

The chain carries TRBV7-2 and TRBJ2-3, with 7 bases aligning to TRBD2. V was clipped by 2 bases and J by 3 bases; unmatched bases: 5. Germline V gene data show CDR1 as SGHTA and CDR2 as FQGNSA. This CDR3 region has 15 residues. The CDR3 reads CASSLFGGSTDTQYF. CDR3 sequence (DNA): TGTGCCAGCAGCTTATTCGGGGGGTCGACAGATACGCAGTATTTT.

The rearrangement links TRBV3-1 to TRBJ2-5, with 14 nucleotides matching TRBD2. Germline values: CDR1 LGHDT, CDR2 YNNKEL (reference sequence). Trimming took 0 bases from V and 4 from J; bases not matched to a gene: 13. The CDR3 is 20 residues long. CDR3 coding DNA: TGTGCCAGCAGCCAAGAAGGGGGGACTAGCGGGAGTCGCCCACTAGAGACCCAGTACTTC. Its protein product is CASSQEGGTSGSRPLETQYF.

DNA for the CDR3: TGTGCCAGCAGCGTATGGGGGGATAATTCACCCCTCCACTTT. Its protein is CASSVWGDNSPLHF. V is TRBV9 and J is TRBJ1-6; tentative D call: TRBD1 (5 bases). V lost 1 base, J lost 5 bases, and 7 bases lay in between. This CDR3 is 14 amino acids long. Germline CDR1 SGDLS, CDR2 YYNGEE.

This clonotype was seen more than once but under ten times. This chain joins TRBV20-1 and TRBJ1-2, with a weak D call TRBD1 (5 bases). There are 15 residues in the CDR3. Germline CDR1 and CDR2: DFQATT and SNEGSKA (reference sequence). Trimming shortened V by 0 bases and J by 4 bases, and 15 bases separated the two germline ends. The CDR3 sequence is CSARDLRGESYGYTF. CDR3 DNA sequence: TGCAGTGCTAGAGATTTGAGAGGGGAAAGCTATGGCTACACCTTC.

This clonotype has a handful of counts. This rearrangement joins TRBV10-3 to TRBJ2-7; 9 bases line up with TRBD1. The CDR3 runs 16 residues. The V gene's germline CDR1 is ENHRY and CDR2 SYGVKD. V dropped 3 bases and J dropped 5; count of bases not matched to a gene: 11. In nucleotides, the CDR3 is TGTGCCATCAGTGACGAAACCGGGACAGGGCCCCACGAGCAGTACTTC. Protein sequence: CAISDETGTGPHEQYF.

A few counts support this clonotype. V gene TRBV20-1 combines with J gene TRBJ2-5; D possibly uses TRBD1 or TRBD2 (6 bases each). There are 14 residues in the CDR3. Germline CDR1 DFQATT, CDR2 SNEGSKA (reference sequence). The CDR3 coding sequence is TGCAGCTTGAATTATGGGGGGCCGGGGGAGACCCAGTACTTC. Its translation is CSLNYGGPGETQYF.

The chain carries TRBV3-1 and TRBJ2-5; possible D gene TRBD1, 5 bases. This CDR3 has 17 amino acids. V shed 4 bases and J shed 1 base, with 19 bases lying between them. From germline, CDR1 is LGHDT and CDR2 YNNKEL (reference sequence). Written as DNA, the CDR3 is TGTGCCAGCAGCCGTACCGCGACATTTCAGGGCCAAGAGACCCAGTACTTC. This translates into CASSRTATFQGQETQYF.

The V gene is TRBV27, the J gene TRBJ2-7; D perhaps matches TRBD2 (6 bases). V lost 6 bases, J lost 4 bases, and 19 bases lay in between. The CDR3 length is 15 residues. CDR1 and CDR2 (germline): MNHEY, SMNVEV (reference sequence). The CDR3 nucleotides read TGTGCCAGCAGATACTCCGGAGGGAGATCTTACGAGCAGTACTTC. This encodes CASRYSGGRSYEQYF.

The chain employs TRBV20-1 and TRBJ2-5; 11 bases are a match to TRBD2. Germline lookup yields CDR1 DFQATT and CDR2 SNEGSKA (reference sequence). The CDR3 is 16 residues long. J lost 2 bases, V lost 5 bases, and 10 bases had no gene match. In DNA, the CDR3 is TGCAGTGCTGCAAGACTAGCGGGAATGGGGCAAGAGACCCAGTACTTC. Protein: CSAARLAGMGQETQYF.

The gene calls are TRBV18 and TRBJ2-1, with D possibly being TRBD2 (6 bases). Germline V gene sequence: CDR1 KGHSH, CDR2 LQKENI. This CDR3 contains 17 residues. The V gene lost 1 base and the J gene lost 6 bases, with 19 bases spanning the gap. The DNA for the CDR3 is TGTGCCAGCTCACCACGCGTTACTAGCCCGGCGGGCAATGAGCAGTTCTTC. Amino acids: CASSPRVTSPAGNEQFF.